The entry below describes one TCR beta chain. Its antigen is unidentified. Trimming removed 3 bases from V and 1 base from J; junction bases left unmatched: 4. CDR1 is LNHDA, CDR2 SQIVND, per germline (reference sequence). This CDR3 is built from 16 residues. The source of the sample is a study of cytomegalovirus exposure and HLA in healthy donors. Researchers ran the PCR with 60 Vbeta and 13 Jbeta primers. The table came from immunoSEQ multiplex PCR; TCRdb's copy has only in-frame clones and leaves some out. The data hold 130,000 to 150,000 clones, with approximately 80% observed a single time. Study-wide results and limits: Earlier analysis yielded a pattern in which most TCR beta V segments were productive about 90% or about 30% of the time.

What was sequenced was PBMCs. The chain has TRBV19 and TRBJ2-5, with TRBD2 identical over 11 bases. The clonotype originates from a woman in her forties or fifties in good health and CMV-seronegative. The CDR3 DNA follows: TGTGCCAGTAGTATCCCTGGACTAGCGGGCCAAGAGACCCAGTACTTC. Its translation is CASSIPGLAGQETQYF. Variable domain in full (rest from reference TRBV19 and TRBJ2-5): DGGITQSPKYLFRKEGQNVTLSCEQNLNHDAMYWYRQDPGQGLRLIYYSQIVNDFQKGDIAEGYSVSREKKESFPLTVTSAQKNPTAFYLCASSIPGLAGQETQYFGPGTRLLVL.